This T cell receptor beta chain was found in a study of T cell clonotyping in hematopoietic cell transplantation. Study findings and constraints: After transplant, recipient diversity fell while pathologically expanded clonotypes grew through day 180. Broader posttransplant TCR repertoire diversity was predicted by graft donor and pretransplant recipient Inverse Simpson Index values.

Recipients were bled about 28 days pretransplant and at posttransplant days 30, 100, 180. There are 14 residues in the CDR3. The germline V gene has CDR1 MNHNS and CDR2 SASEGT. V was trimmed by 4 bases and J by 3 bases, leaving 11 bases between them. Profiling relied on immunoSEQ multiplex PCR, and the TCRdb table lists in-frame clones only, not all of them. This table holds 9,500 to 13,000 clones, around four fifths found once. About this clone: Its antigen is undetermined.

The source material was PBMCs, sampled 30 days after allogeneic stem cell transplant. The chain combines TRBV6-1 with TRBJ2-3, with D perhaps given as TRBD1 or TRBD2 (5 bases each). This receptor was identified in a female patient aged 40-49 years who had an allogeneic stem cell transplant from a related donor, so T cells may come from the graft donor. Some clones in this sample may be carry-over from other donors' samples. CDR3 sequence: CASSVSGTTDTQYF. CDR3 DNA: TGTGCCAGCAGTGTATCAGGGACGACAGATACGCAGTATTTT.